The clone carrying this TCR beta chain was seen only a few times. The antigen remains unidentified. The sample comes from a study of response to subunit inactivated influenza vaccine. Study-wide results and limits: The study's authors posited that every seasonal influenza vaccination enlists few new T cells.

CDR3 length: 13 amino acids. After removal of 6 bases from V and 10 bases from J, the junction contained 6 bases not matched to a gene. A single record per CDR3 protein comes from TCRdb applying MiXCR to the RT-PCR reads. The data contain 750,000 to 850,000 distinct CDR3 sequences, about 18% of them singletons. The chain combines TRBV12-3 or TRBV12-4 with TRBJ2-1; 10 nucleotides line up with TRBD2. The source was PBMCs from blood, collected 5 to 6 days after vaccination. This TCR was sampled from a man aged 45-65 years who received an inactivated influenza vaccine. This CDR3 reads CASRPGTSVEQFF. As DNA, the CDR3 is TGTGCCAGCAGACCAGGGACTAGCGTGGAGCAGTTCTTC.